The rows below give T cell receptor beta chains drawn from one sample of a study of regulatory T cells in long-lasting Graves disease. TCRdb redid the calling of the multiplex PCR reads with MiXCR, one entry per CDR3 protein. The sample consists of around 460,000 distinct CDR3 sequences, 20% to 25% of them appearing once. Sample: peripheral blood mononuclear cells (PBMCs), taken when the disease was refractory, from a patient treated with antithyroid drugs. Receptors originate from a female donor with Graves disease. Each CDR3 is given with its conserved first and last residue. The D gene is left open where the match is weak. Clone size is shown for a subset of rows, as once, few, many or a class of expanded clone.

d_gene	j_gene	v_gene	abundance	CDR3nt	CDR3aa
NA	TRBJ1-6	TRBV28	many	TGTGCCAGCAGGAAAGGGGGGTTTAGTTCACCCCTCCACTTT	CASRKGGFSSPLHF
TRBD2	TRBJ2-2	TRBV7-7	few	TGTGCTAGCACCTCAACTAGCGGGGATAACACCGGGGAGCTGTTTTTT	CASTSTSGDNTGELFF
TRBD1	TRBJ2-3	TRBV28	NA	TGTGCCAGCAGTCCTCGGACAGGGACAGATACGCAGTATTTT	CASSPRTGTDTQYF
NA	TRBJ2-2	TRBV19	NA	TGTGCCAGTAGTACCCTGACAGGATACACCGGGGAGCTGTTTTTT	CASSTLTGYTGELFF
NA	TRBJ2-1	TRBV19	NA	TGTGCCACTGCGCCAGGGACCCCCTACAATGAGCAGTTCTTC	CATAPGTPYNEQFF
NA	TRBJ2-7	TRBV11-3	NA	TGTGCCAGCGGCTCCGACCCCGACAGTGCCCCGGGGGAGCAGTACTTC	CASGSDPDSAPGEQYF
TRBD1	TRBJ2-7	TRBV5-1	NA	TGCGCCAGCAGCTCGACAGGGTCCCCGGAGTACGAGCAGTACTTC	CASSSTGSPEYEQYF
NA	TRBJ2-5	TRBV24-1	many	TGTGCCACCAGTGACCACAGCAAGAGGACCCAGTACTTC	CATSDHSKRTQYF
TRBD1	TRBJ1-2	TRBV12-3/TRBV12-4	many	TGTGCCAGCAGTCCAGGACTGCGGACAGGGGGTAACTATGGCTACACCTTC	CASSPGLRTGGNYGYTF
TRBD2	TRBJ2-5	TRBV20-1	few	TGCAGTGCTAAACCGGGACTAGCGGGGGGGGTGTACCAAGAGACCCAGTACTTC	CSAKPGLAGGVYQETQYF
NA	TRBJ1-2	TRBV2	many	TGTGCCAGCACTCGGATGGAACAGAACTATGGCTACACCTTC	CASTRMEQNYGYTF
NA	TRBJ2-5	TRBV5-1	few	TGCGCCAGCAGCTCCCCTAGGACTTCTCAAGAGACCCAGTACTTC	CASSSPRTSQETQYF
NA	TRBJ1-4	TRBV6-5	many	TGTGCCAGCAGTTACGGTGAAAAACTGTTTTTT	CASSYGEKLFF
TRBD2	TRBJ2-7	TRBV11-3	many	TGTGCCAGCAGCTTAGCGGGACTAGCGGGAGTGGTCGACGAGCAGTACTTC	CASSLAGLAGVVDEQYF
NA	TRBJ1-5	TRBV11-2	NA	TGTGCCAGCAGCCACCGTTTTGGGGATGGCAATCAGCCCCAGCATTTT	CASSHRFGDGNQPQHF
TRBD1	TRBJ1-1	TRBV29-1	many	TGCAGCGTTCGGACAGGGGGCCCTGACACTGAAGCTTTCTTT	CSVRTGGPDTEAFF
NA	TRBJ2-7	TRBV6-9	NA	TGTGCCAGCAGTTACCCGAGAATACCCGAAATATACTGGGTCTACGAGCAGTACTTC	CASSYPRIPEIYWVYEQYF
NA	TRBJ2-7	TRBV6-5	many	TGTGCCAGCAGTTACGGATCAGCAGTCTCCTACGAGCAGTACTTC	CASSYGSAVSYEQYF
NA	TRBJ1-4	TRBV20-1	NA	TGCAGTGCTAGGGCTTCTCCGGGTGAAAAACTGTTTTTT	CSARASPGEKLFF
NA	TRBJ1-1	TRBV30	few	TGTGCCTGGAGTGGGCCCAACAGGGACACTGAAGCTTTCTTT	CAWSGPNRDTEAFF
TRBD1	TRBJ1-2	TRBV20-1	NA	TGCAGTGCTTTACCACTAATCGGGACAGTCTCCAACTATGGCTACACCTTC	CSALPLIGTVSNYGYTF
TRBD1	TRBJ2-1	TRBV12-3/TRBV12-4	few	TGTGCCAGCAGTTTGGGACAGTTGTTCAATGAGCAGTTCTTC	CASSLGQLFNEQFF
TRBD1	TRBJ2-5	TRBV7-9	many	TGTGCCAGCAGCCCAACAGGGGGATACCAAGAGACCCAGTACTTC	CASSPTGGYQETQYF
NA	TRBJ2-4	TRBV6-5	NA	TGTGCCAGCAGTTACTCCCTTGTCGGGCCTAGGAGCTCACACGCCAAAAACATTCAGTACTTC	CASSYSLVGPRSSHAKNIQYF
NA	TRBJ2-2	TRBV12-3/TRBV12-4	many	TGTGCCAGCAGAACCACGGCCGGGGAGCTGTTTTTT	CASRTTAGELFF
NA	TRBJ1-2	TRBV20-1	many	TGCAGTGCTAGAGAGGGGGGTCACTATGGCTACACCTTC	CSAREGGHYGYTF
TRBD1	TRBJ1-5	TRBV20-1	NA	TGCAGTGCTAGGGGACAGGGGCTGCTCAATCAGCCCCAGCATTTT	CSARGQGLLNQPQHF
NA	TRBJ1-1	TRBV12-3/TRBV12-4	many	TGTGCCAGCAGTTTGTTCGGGAACACTGAAGCTTTCTTT	CASSLFGNTEAFF
TRBD1	TRBJ1-2	TRBV4-1	few	TGCGCCAGCAGCCAAGATCGGGACAGGGGGTTTAACTATGGCTACACCTTC	CASSQDRDRGFNYGYTF
TRBD1	TRBJ2-7	TRBV10-3	many	TGTGCCATCAGTGCTAGGGGGCAGGGGCTAAGCGAGCAGTACTTC	CAISARGQGLSEQYF
NA	TRBJ2-4	TRBV28	NA	TGTGCCAGCAGGGGTCCAGGGAAAAACATTCAGTACTTC	CASRGPGKNIQYF
NA	TRBJ2-4	TRBV5-1	NA	TGCGCCGACTTGAGGGGGGGCAAAAACATTCAGTACTTC	CADLRGGKNIQYF
TRBD1	TRBJ2-1	TRBV2	few	TGTGCCAGCAGTACCGGGACAGGGGCCCCTGAGCAGTTCTTC	CASSTGTGAPEQFF
NA	TRBJ2-7	TRBV6-1	NA	TGTGCCAGCGAAGGGCAGGGGATCTACGAGCAGTACTTC	CASEGQGIYEQYF
TRBD1	TRBJ1-1	TRBV5-1	few	TGCGCCAGCAGCTTTTTGACAGGGGGCGCGGTGACTGAAGCTTTCTTT	CASSFLTGGAVTEAFF
TRBD2	TRBJ2-7	TRBV12-3/TRBV12-4	many	TGTGCCAGCAGCAAGCCGACTAGCGGGGACTACGAGCAGTACTTC	CASSKPTSGDYEQYF
TRBD1	TRBJ1-2	TRBV3-1	few	TGTGCCAGCACCCTTGGGACAGGGTGGAATTATGGCTACACCTTC	CASTLGTGWNYGYTF
NA	TRBJ1-2	TRBV9	NA	TGTGCCAGCAGCGTAGACCCCGGGACACCCTGGGCCTATGGCTACACCTTC	CASSVDPGTPWAYGYTF
NA	TRBJ2-5	TRBV20-1	few	TGCAGTGCTGAGGGTCTAGTGAAGGTTGTGGGGACCCAGTACTTC	CSAEGLVKVVGTQYF
NA	TRBJ1-1	TRBV6-4	many	TGTGCCAGCAGCAACCTTCCTGGGGGGACTGAAGCTTTCTTT	CASSNLPGGTEAFF
NA	TRBJ1-2	TRBV15	once	TGTACCACCAGCAGAGACTCTTATGGCTACACCTTC	CTTSRDSYGYTF
NA	TRBJ2-3	TRBV20-1	NA	TGCAGTGCTAGAAGGGTGGCAGGGGGGAGCACAGATACGCAGTATTTT	CSARRVAGGSTDTQYF
NA	TRBJ1-6	TRBV5-4	few	TGTGCCAGCAGCTTTCGACCAGACTCACCCCTCCACTTT	CASSFRPDSPLHF
NA	TRBJ2-5	TRBV28	many	TGTGCCAGCAGTTTCGGGACCCAAGAGACCCAGTACTTC	CASSFGTQETQYF
NA	TRBJ1-1	TRBV19	many	TGTGCCAGTAGTATAGGATCAAACACTGAAGCTTTCTTT	CASSIGSNTEAFF
NA	TRBJ1-2	TRBV20-1	many	TGCAGTGCTAGAGAAGGACTGCGCTATGGCTACACCTTC	CSAREGLRYGYTF
NA	TRBJ2-5	TRBV29-1	few	TGCAGCGTCCTGGGACTGTCTCCAGAGACCCAGTACTTC	CSVLGLSPETQYF
NA	TRBJ1-2	TRBV7-8	many	TGTGCCAGCAGCTTAGCTTGGGGGCGGAACTATGGCTACACCTTC	CASSLAWGRNYGYTF
NA	TRBJ1-6	TRBV11-2	many	TGTGCCAGCAGCTTAGAGGGGTTACGGAATTCACCCCTCCACTTT	CASSLEGLRNSPLHF
NA	TRBJ1-2	TRBV20-1	few	TGCAGTGCTAGAGGTGGCAGGCGGGGTGGCTACACCTTC	CSARGGRRGGYTF
NA	TRBJ1-2	TRBV4-1	few	TGCGCCAGCAGCCAAGGGGATCGGAACACCCTCCCCGGCTACACCTTC	CASSQGDRNTLPGYTF